These T cell receptor beta chains were read from a single sample in a study of T-cell reconstitution after alpha-beta-depleted transplantation in children. From the PCR reads, TCRdb called clonotypes with MiXCR, one entry per CDR3 protein. Among approximately 270,000 distinct CDR3 sequences listed, roughly a quarter were seen once. The sample here was PBMCs, mostly from graft donor cells, taken 360 days after TCRalphabeta/CD19-depleted stem cell transplant. Source of these receptors: a female patient aged 2 to 10 who had a stem cell transplant for congenital amegakaryocytic thrombocytopenia, so the T cells may come from the graft donor. Each CDR3 is given with its conserved first and last residue. D genes are given only for firm matches. Size tells how often a clone was seen (once, few, many) or the class of an expanded clone, and some rows leave it out.

v_call: TRBV20-1; d_call: TRBD2; j_call: TRBJ2-7; clone_size: -; cdr3_nt: TGCAGTGCTCAAAGCCGGGACTACTCCTACGAGCAGTACTTC; cdr3_aa: CSAQSRDYSYEQYF
v_call: TRBV20-1; d_call: -; j_call: TRBJ1-1; clone_size: -; cdr3_nt: TGCAGTGCTAGAGATAAGGTAGACACTGAAGCTTTCTTT; cdr3_aa: CSARDKVDTEAFF
v_call: TRBV12-3/TRBV12-4; d_call: TRBD1; j_call: TRBJ1-1; clone_size: -; cdr3_nt: TGTGCCAGCAGCAACGCCGCCCTACAGGGGGCGAACACTGAAGCTTTCTTT; cdr3_aa: CASSNAALQGANTEAFF
v_call: TRBV4-2; d_call: -; j_call: TRBJ1-1; clone_size: -; cdr3_nt: TGTGCCAGCAGCCAAGGTTTTGAGAACACTGAAGCTTTCTTT; cdr3_aa: CASSQGFENTEAFF
v_call: TRBV10-3; d_call: -; j_call: TRBJ2-7; clone_size: many; cdr3_nt: TGTGCCATCAGTGAAGGGAGCGCCTACGAGCAGTACTTC; cdr3_aa: CAISEGSAYEQYF
v_call: TRBV12-3/TRBV12-4; d_call: -; j_call: TRBJ1-4; clone_size: -; cdr3_nt: TGTGCCAGCAGTCCTAATGAAAAACTGTTTTTT; cdr3_aa: CASSPNEKLFF
v_call: TRBV13; d_call: -; j_call: TRBJ2-1; clone_size: many; cdr3_nt: TGTGCCAGCAGCTCCGAGCAGTTCTTC; cdr3_aa: CASSSEQFF
v_call: TRBV10-1; d_call: TRBD1; j_call: TRBJ2-7; clone_size: -; cdr3_nt: TGCGCCAGCAGTGGGGCAGGGGGCTACGAGCAGTACTTC; cdr3_aa: CASSGAGGYEQYF
v_call: TRBV6-1; d_call: -; j_call: TRBJ2-3; clone_size: -; cdr3_nt: TGTGCCAGCAGTGAGACGGTGACAGGTACGCAGTATTTT; cdr3_aa: CASSETVTGTQYF
v_call: TRBV6-1; d_call: TRBD1; j_call: TRBJ1-6; clone_size: -; cdr3_nt: TGTGCCAGCACCGTACAGGGGGCAATTTGGTCACCCCTCCACTTT; cdr3_aa: CASTVQGAIWSPLHF
v_call: TRBV28; d_call: -; j_call: TRBJ2-7; clone_size: -; cdr3_nt: TGTGCCAGCACCAGCTGGCGGGCGGACGAGCAGTACTTC; cdr3_aa: CASTSWRADEQYF
v_call: TRBV5-1; d_call: TRBD2; j_call: TRBJ2-5; clone_size: -; cdr3_nt: TGCGCCAGCAGCTTGGATAGCGGGGAGGAAGAGACCCAGTACTTC; cdr3_aa: CASSLDSGEEETQYF
v_call: TRBV25-1; d_call: TRBD2; j_call: TRBJ2-3; clone_size: -; cdr3_nt: TGTGCCAGCAGTGGACTAGCGAGCACATATACGCAGTATTTT; cdr3_aa: CASSGLASTYTQYF
v_call: TRBV7-8; d_call: TRBD1; j_call: TRBJ2-5; clone_size: -; cdr3_nt: TGTGCCACCACAGGGGGCACCGCGTACCAAGAGACCCAGTACTTC; cdr3_aa: CATTGGTAYQETQYF
v_call: TRBV5-1; d_call: TRBD1; j_call: TRBJ1-1; clone_size: few; cdr3_nt: TGCGCCAGCAGCTTGGTTCAGGGGGGTAACACTGAAGCTTTCTTT; cdr3_aa: CASSLVQGGNTEAFF
v_call: TRBV12-5; d_call: -; j_call: TRBJ2-2; clone_size: -; cdr3_nt: TGTGCTAGTGGTTTGATAGGCAAAACGAACACCGGGGAGCTGTTTTTT; cdr3_aa: CASGLIGKTNTGELFF
v_call: TRBV7-9; d_call: -; j_call: TRBJ1-6; clone_size: few; cdr3_nt: TGTGCCAGCAGCGCACAGGATTCACCCCTCCACTTT; cdr3_aa: CASSAQDSPLHF
v_call: TRBV10-1; d_call: -; j_call: TRBJ2-2; clone_size: few; cdr3_nt: TGCGCCAGCAGTAGCTATAACACCGGGGAGCTGTTTTTT; cdr3_aa: CASSSYNTGELFF
v_call: TRBV11-3; d_call: -; j_call: TRBJ2-2; clone_size: -; cdr3_nt: TGTGCCAGCAGCTCCGTTCTAGGGCGGGGAGACACCGGGGAGCTGTTTTTT; cdr3_aa: CASSSVLGRGDTGELFF
v_call: TRBV6-2/TRBV6-3; d_call: TRBD1; j_call: TRBJ2-7; clone_size: many; cdr3_nt: TGTGCCAGCAGTCAGACCGGGACAGAAGCCTACGAGCAGTACTTC; cdr3_aa: CASSQTGTEAYEQYF
v_call: TRBV12-3/TRBV12-4; d_call: TRBD1; j_call: TRBJ2-7; clone_size: many; cdr3_nt: TGTGCCAGCAGTTTAACAGGGGTCGAGCAGTACTTC; cdr3_aa: CASSLTGVEQYF
v_call: TRBV29-1; d_call: -; j_call: TRBJ2-7; clone_size: -; cdr3_nt: TGCAGCGTTGAAGGGACAGCCTACGAGCAGTACTTC; cdr3_aa: CSVEGTAYEQYF
v_call: TRBV13; d_call: TRBD2; j_call: TRBJ2-1; clone_size: -; cdr3_nt: TGTGCCAGCAGCTTCCGAAGGCGGGGGGGCTACAATGAGCAGTTCTTC; cdr3_aa: CASSFRRRGGYNEQFF
v_call: TRBV29-1; d_call: TRBD1; j_call: TRBJ2-1; clone_size: -; cdr3_nt: TGCAGCGCCCCGAGGGGCAGGGGGCCGATCAATGAGCAGTTCTTC; cdr3_aa: CSAPRGRGPINEQFF
v_call: TRBV5-1; d_call: TRBD1; j_call: TRBJ1-2; clone_size: -; cdr3_nt: TGCGCCAGCAGCTACGGGGACAGGAACTATGGCTACACCTTC; cdr3_aa: CASSYGDRNYGYTF
v_call: TRBV4-1; d_call: -; j_call: TRBJ1-1; clone_size: few; cdr3_nt: TGCGCCAGCAGCCAGTGGGGGCGGGTAGCTTTCTTT; cdr3_aa: CASSQWGRVAFF
v_call: TRBV5-1; d_call: TRBD2; j_call: TRBJ2-7; clone_size: few; cdr3_nt: TGCGCCAGCAGCTTGGCCAGTGCTAGCGGGAGTTACGAGCAGTACTTC; cdr3_aa: CASSLASASGSYEQYF
v_call: TRBV12-3/TRBV12-4; d_call: TRBD2; j_call: TRBJ2-2; clone_size: few; cdr3_nt: TGTGCCAGCAGCCTCAGCGGGAGAGTGCCCGGGGAGCTGTTTTTT; cdr3_aa: CASSLSGRVPGELFF
v_call: TRBV4-1; d_call: TRBD1; j_call: TRBJ1-1; clone_size: -; cdr3_nt: TGCGCCAGCAGCCAAGTACCAGGGGGGAGGGACACTGAAGCTTTCTTT; cdr3_aa: CASSQVPGGRDTEAFF
v_call: TRBV15; d_call: -; j_call: TRBJ1-5; clone_size: -; cdr3_nt: TGTGCCACCAGCAGAGAACGGCTGCGTGCATATCAGCCCCAGCATTTT; cdr3_aa: CATSRERLRAYQPQHF